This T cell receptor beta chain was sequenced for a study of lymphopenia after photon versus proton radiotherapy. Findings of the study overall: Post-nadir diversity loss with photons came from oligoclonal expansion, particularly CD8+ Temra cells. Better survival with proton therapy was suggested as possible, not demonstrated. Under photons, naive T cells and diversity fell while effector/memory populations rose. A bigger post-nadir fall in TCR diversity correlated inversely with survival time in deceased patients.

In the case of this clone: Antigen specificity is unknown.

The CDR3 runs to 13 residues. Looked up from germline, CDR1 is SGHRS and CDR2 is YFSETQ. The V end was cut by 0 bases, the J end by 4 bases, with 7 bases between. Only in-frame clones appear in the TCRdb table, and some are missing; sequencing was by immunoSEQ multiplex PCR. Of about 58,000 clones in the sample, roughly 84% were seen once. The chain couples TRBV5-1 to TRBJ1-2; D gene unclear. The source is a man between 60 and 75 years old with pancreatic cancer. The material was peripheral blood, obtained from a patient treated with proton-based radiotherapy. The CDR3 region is CASSLDGVYGYTF. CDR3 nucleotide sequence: TGCGCCAGCAGCTTGGACGGAGTCTATGGCTACACCTTC.